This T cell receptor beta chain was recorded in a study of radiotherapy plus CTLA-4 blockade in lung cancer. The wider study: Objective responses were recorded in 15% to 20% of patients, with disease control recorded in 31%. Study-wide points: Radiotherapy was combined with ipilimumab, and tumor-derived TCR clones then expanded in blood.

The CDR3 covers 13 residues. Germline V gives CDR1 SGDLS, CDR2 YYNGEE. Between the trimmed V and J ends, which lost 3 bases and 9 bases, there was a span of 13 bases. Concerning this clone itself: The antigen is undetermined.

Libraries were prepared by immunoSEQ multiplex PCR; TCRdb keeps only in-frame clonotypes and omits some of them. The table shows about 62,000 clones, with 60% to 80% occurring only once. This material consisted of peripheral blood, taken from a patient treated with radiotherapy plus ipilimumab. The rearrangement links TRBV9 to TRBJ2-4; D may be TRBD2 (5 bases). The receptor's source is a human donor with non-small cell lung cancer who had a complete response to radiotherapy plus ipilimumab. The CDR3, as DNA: TGTGCCAGCAGCGAGGGTAGCCGGGGCATTCAGTACTTC. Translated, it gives CASSEGSRGIQYF.